This T cell receptor beta chain was captured by sequencing in a study of molecular identifiers for immune sequencing clone quantification. TCRdb reanalysed the PCR reads using MiXCR and keeps one entry per CDR3 protein. The sample consists of just under 650,000 distinct CDR3 sequences, just under 20% of them appearing once. CDR3 size: 11 residues. This clonotype was seen repeatedly, ten times or more. One end of the junction varies from germline; a read error may be responsible. This sequence was found in a human donor in good health. Some libraries in this study had Jurkat cell RNA spiked in. Sequencing input: naive CD8+ T cells from blood, with Jurkat cell RNA spiked in. As for subset: FACS-sorted CD8+CD4-CCR7+CD45RA+ naive T cells. This chain uses TRBV12-3 or TRBV12-4 with TRBJ1-1; TRBD1 is a possible D gene (6 bases). The CDR3 loop reads CASRGDTEAFF. Written as DNA, the CDR3 is TGCGCCAGCAGGGGAGACACTGAAGCTTTCTTT.